This TCR beta chain was identified in a study of control samples from healthy donors and cancer patients. Germline values: CDR1 DFQATT, CDR2 SNEGSKA (reference sequence). The CDR3 extends over 11 amino acids. The germline V and J ends were trimmed by 2 bases and 12 bases, with 11 bases remaining between them. Some clones are missing from TCRdb's copy, which holds only in-frame ones; the method was immunoSEQ multiplex PCR. The sample shows about 160,000 clones, 80% to 90% of them seen only once. The sequence was obtained from a man aged 25-45 years in good health. Sequences were obtained from blood. V gene TRBV20-1 combines with J gene TRBJ2-1, with D unclear. The CDR3 reads CSARNPEGQFF. The CDR3, as DNA: TGCAGTGCTAGAAACCCCGAAGGGCAGTTCTTC.